In its sample, the clone carrying this T cell receptor (beta chain) is medium-sized. The antigen is undetermined. This sample stems from a study of CD8+ T cells in alopecia areata. About the study: Among treated patients, oral tofacitinib was administered at 5 to 10 mg twice daily. Scoring of treated patients' severity used the percentage of affected scalp area. Study outcomes and limitations: Clarity of TCR sharing across patients fell short of that in mice, possibly HLA-related.

The V end lost 1 base, the J end lost 4 bases, and 5 bases lay between the germline ends. The CDR3 length is 11 residues. Germline CDR1 SQVTM, CDR2 ANQGSEA. Indicated treatment: oral pan-JAK inhibitor, 5-10 mg twice daily. Collection of lesional scalp punch biopsies and peripheral blood was performed in alopecia areata patients. Extracted from the samples, RNA was reverse transcribed into cDNA to serve as the sequencing template. Sequencing used immunoSEQ multiplex PCR; TCRdb keeps in-frame clones, though not all of them. This table holds 180,000 or so clones, 55% to 75% found once. The genes are TRBV29-1 and TRBJ2-7; unclear D gene. Sample: CD4+ T cells sorted from blood, taken at week 24, from a patient treated with tofacitinib. This clonotype originated in a human donor with alopecia areata. Here the CDR3 DNA reads TGCAGCGTTGAAGTGCGGTACGAGCAGTACTTC. The encoded protein is CSVEVRYEQYF.